The sequence of this T cell receptor beta chain was determined in a study of blood T cell repertoires in COVID-19. On the study more broadly: COVID-19 samples, acute and convalescent, were from the United States, Italy and Spain.

Source study methods: How many nucleated cells were present was estimated from reference gene primer amplification. Produced via immunoSEQ multiplex PCR; TCRdb's table is partial and in-frame only. V, J and clone size are taken as reported in that table, and D and trimming were inferred from the DNA itself. Of 170,000 or so clones detected, around 80% appear once; the ten largest clones hold around 6.7%. This clone was picked up one time. CDR3 size: 14 residues. Germline CDR1 SNHLY, CDR2 FYNNEI. Trimming removed 7 bases from V and 6 bases from J; junction bases left unmatched: 7. The sequenced sample consisted of peripheral blood. This TCR derives from a woman in her thirties or forties with COVID-19, enrolled during active disease. The rearrangement uses TRBV2 and TRBJ2-2, with 8 bases lining up with TRBD2. CDR3 loop: CASISGGAPGELFF. The CDR3 DNA is TGTGCCAGCATCTCGGGAGGGGCCCCCGGGGAGCTGTTTTTT.